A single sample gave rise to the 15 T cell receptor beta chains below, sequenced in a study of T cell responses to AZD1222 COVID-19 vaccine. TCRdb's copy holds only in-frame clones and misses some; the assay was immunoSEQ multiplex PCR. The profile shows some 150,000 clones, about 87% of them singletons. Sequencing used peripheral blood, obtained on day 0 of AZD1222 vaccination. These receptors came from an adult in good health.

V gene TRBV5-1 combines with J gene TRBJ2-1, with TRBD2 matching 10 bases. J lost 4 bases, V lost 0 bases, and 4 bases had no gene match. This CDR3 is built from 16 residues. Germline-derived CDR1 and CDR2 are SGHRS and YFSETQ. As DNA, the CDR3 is TGCGCCAGCAGCTTGGTTAGCGGGGGGCGGTACAATGAGCAGTTCTTC. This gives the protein CASSLVSGGRYNEQFF.

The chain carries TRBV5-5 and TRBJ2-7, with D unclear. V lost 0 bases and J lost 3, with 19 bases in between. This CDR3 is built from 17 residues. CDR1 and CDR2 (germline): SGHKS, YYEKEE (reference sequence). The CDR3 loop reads CASSLAWGSPSFYEQYF. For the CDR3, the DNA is TGTGCCAGCAGCTTGGCTTGGGGTTCCCCCAGCTTCTACGAGCAGTACTTC.

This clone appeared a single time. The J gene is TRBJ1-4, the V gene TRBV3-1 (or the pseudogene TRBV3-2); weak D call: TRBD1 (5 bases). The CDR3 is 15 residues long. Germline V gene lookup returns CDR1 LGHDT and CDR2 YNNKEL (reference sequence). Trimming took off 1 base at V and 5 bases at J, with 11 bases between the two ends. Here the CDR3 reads CASSQAGIANEKLFF. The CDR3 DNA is TGTGCCAGCAGCCAAGCAGGGATCGCGAATGAAAAACTGTTTTTT.

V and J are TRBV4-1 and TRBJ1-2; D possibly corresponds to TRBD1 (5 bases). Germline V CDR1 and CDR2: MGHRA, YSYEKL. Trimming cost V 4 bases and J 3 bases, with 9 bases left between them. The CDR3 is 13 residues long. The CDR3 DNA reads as TGCGCCAGCAGCCCGACGGGGGACTATGGCTACACCTTC. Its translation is CASSPTGDYGYTF.

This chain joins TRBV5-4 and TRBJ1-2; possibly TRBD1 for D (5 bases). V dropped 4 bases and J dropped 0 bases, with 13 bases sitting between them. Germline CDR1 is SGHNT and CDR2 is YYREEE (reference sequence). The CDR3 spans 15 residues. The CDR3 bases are TGTGCCAGCAGCCCTCCGGGACGGGCTAACTATGGCTACACCTTC. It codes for CASSPPGRANYGYTF.

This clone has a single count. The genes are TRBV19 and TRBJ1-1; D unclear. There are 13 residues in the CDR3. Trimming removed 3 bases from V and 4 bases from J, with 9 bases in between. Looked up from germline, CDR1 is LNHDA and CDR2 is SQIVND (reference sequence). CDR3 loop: CASSIPRITEAFF. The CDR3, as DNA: TGTGCCAGTAGTATCCCCAGGATCACTGAAGCTTTCTTT.

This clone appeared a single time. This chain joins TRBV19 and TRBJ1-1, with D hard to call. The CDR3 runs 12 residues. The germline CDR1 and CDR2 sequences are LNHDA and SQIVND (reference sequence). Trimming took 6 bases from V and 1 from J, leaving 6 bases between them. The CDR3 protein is CASRDWNTEAFF. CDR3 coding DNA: TGTGCCAGTAGGGATTGGAACACTGAAGCTTTCTTT.

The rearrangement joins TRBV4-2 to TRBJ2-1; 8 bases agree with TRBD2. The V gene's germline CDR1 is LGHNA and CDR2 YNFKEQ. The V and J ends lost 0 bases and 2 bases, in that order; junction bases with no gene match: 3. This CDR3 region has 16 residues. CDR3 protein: CASSQDVSGAYNEQFF. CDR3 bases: TGTGCCAGCAGCCAAGATGTTAGCGGGGCCTACAATGAGCAGTTCTTC.

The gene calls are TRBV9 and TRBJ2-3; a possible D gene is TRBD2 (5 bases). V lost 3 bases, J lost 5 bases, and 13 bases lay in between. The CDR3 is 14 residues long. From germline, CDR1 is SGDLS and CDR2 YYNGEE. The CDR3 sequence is CASSGGGFGDTQYF. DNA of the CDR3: TGTGCCAGCAGCGGCGGCGGGTTCGGAGATACGCAGTATTTT.

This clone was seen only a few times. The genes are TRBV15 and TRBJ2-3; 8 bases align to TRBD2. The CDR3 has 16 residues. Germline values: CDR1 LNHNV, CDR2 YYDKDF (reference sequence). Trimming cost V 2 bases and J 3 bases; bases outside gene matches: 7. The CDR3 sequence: CATSRSGGSRTDTQYF. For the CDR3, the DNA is TGTGCCACCAGCAGAAGCGGGGGCAGTAGGACAGATACGCAGTATTTT. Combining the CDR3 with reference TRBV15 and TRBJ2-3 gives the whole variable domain DAMVIQNPRYQVTQFGKPVTLSCSQTLNHNVMYWYQQKSSQAPKLLFHYYDKDFNNEADTPDNFQSRRPNTSFCFLDIRSPGLGDTAMYLCATSRSGGSRTDTQYFGPGTRLTVL.

The DNA for the CDR3 is TGTGCCACCAGCAGAGACCTGACTCCCTACAATGAGCAGTTCTTC. As protein: CATSRDLTPYNEQFF. The V call is TRBV15, the J call TRBJ2-1; D unclear. Trimming removed 0 bases from V and 2 bases from J, with 8 bases in between. The CDR3 contains 15 residues. Germline values: CDR1 LNHNV, CDR2 YYDKDF (reference sequence).

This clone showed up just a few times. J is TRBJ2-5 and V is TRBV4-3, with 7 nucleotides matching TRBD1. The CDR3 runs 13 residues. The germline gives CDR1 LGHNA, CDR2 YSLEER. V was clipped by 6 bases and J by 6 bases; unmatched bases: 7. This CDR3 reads CASSRTGEKTQYF. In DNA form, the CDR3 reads TGCGCCAGCAGTCGAACAGGGGAAAAGACCCAGTACTTC.

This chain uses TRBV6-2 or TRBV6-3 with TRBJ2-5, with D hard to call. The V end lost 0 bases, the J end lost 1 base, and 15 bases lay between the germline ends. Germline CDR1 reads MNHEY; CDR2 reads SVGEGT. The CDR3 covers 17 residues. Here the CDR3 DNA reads TGTGCCAGCAGTTACTCGTTTGGTAGCTCCTCCCAAGAGACCCAGTACTTC. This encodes CASSYSFGSSSQETQYF.

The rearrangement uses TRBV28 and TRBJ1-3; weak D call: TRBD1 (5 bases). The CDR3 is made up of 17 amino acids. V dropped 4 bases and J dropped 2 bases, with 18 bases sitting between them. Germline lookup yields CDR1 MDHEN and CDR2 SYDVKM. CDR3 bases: TGTGCCAGCAGTTCCGGGACGGGGGTAGTACCTGGAAACACCATATATTTT. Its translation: CASSSGTGVVPGNTIYF. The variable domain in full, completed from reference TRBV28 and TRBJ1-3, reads DVKVTQSSRYLVKRTGEKVFLECVQDMDHENMFWYRQDPGLGLRLIYFSYDVKMKEKGDIPEGYSVSREKKERFSLILESASTNQTSMYLCASSSGTGVVPGNTIYFGEGSWLTVV.

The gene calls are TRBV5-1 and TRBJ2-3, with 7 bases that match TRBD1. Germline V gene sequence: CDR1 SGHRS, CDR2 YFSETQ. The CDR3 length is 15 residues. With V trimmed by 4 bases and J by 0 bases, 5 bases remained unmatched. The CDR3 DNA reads TGCGCCAGCAGCAGTCCGGGACAGAGCACAGATACGCAGTATTTT. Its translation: CASSSPGQSTDTQYF.